A single sample gave rise to the 21 T cell receptor beta chains below, sequenced in a study of T cells in Graves' hyperthyroidism and ophthalmopathy. The TCR beta CDR3 regions underwent amplification using RNA transcripts as the source. The HTBI set primed first-round TCR CDR3 RT-PCR. In TCRdb, the multiplex PCR reads were re-called with MiXCR into one record per CDR3 protein. The sample holds about 46,000 distinct CDR3 sequences, about 52% seen once. Sequences were obtained from peripheral blood or thyroid tissue (not recorded which). The receptors derive from a woman aged 45-65 years with Graves' hyperthyroidism.

The V gene is TRBV20-1, the J gene TRBJ2-7; TRBD1 matches at 10 bases. The CDR3 is 11 amino acids. The germline V gene encodes CDR1 DFQATT and CDR2 SNEGSKA (reference sequence). The CDR3 reads CGGTGAPEQYF. DNA for the CDR3: TGCGGCGGGACAGGGGCACCCGAGCAGTACTTC.

Ten or more counts support this clonotype. This chain connects TRBV28 to TRBJ1-2, with D perhaps matching TRBD1 (6 bases). Germline lookup yields CDR1 MDHEN and CDR2 SYDVKM. Deletions cut 5 bases from V and 6 bases from J, with 13 bases between. The CDR3 runs 13 residues. The CDR3 nucleotides are TGTGCCAGCAGTCGGACAGTGGGCGATGGCTACACCTTC. This translates into CASSRTVGDGYTF.

This clonotype was observed at least ten times. The V call is TRBV14, the J call TRBJ1-4; tentative D call: TRBD1 (5 bases). The germline V and J ends were trimmed by 1 base and 10 bases, with 13 bases remaining between them. The germline gives CDR1 SGHDN, CDR2 FVKESK. The CDR3 is 14 amino acids. As DNA, the CDR3 is TGTGCCAGCAGCCAAGCGGCGCTTCAGGGAAAACTGTTTTTT. Amino acid sequence: CASSQAALQGKLFF.

This clonotype was counted only a few times. This chain connects TRBV20-1 to TRBJ2-2; tentative D call: TRBD2 (6 bases). Germline CDR1 and CDR2: DFQATT and SNEGSKA (reference sequence). Trimming removed 1 base from V and 1 base from J, with 10 bases in between. This CDR3 contains 15 residues. CDR3 residues: CSARGSTRNTGELFF. Written as DNA, the CDR3 is TGCAGTGCTAGAGGGTCGACTAGGAACACCGGGGAGCTGTTTTTT.

Worth noting for this clonotype: A much larger clone lies one base from this, so it may be a read error. V gene TRBV6-5 combines with J gene TRBJ1-5; D uncertain. CDR1 and CDR2 (germline): MNHEY, SVGAGI. Trimming took 2 bases from V and 7 from J, leaving 18 bases between them. The CDR3 has 16 residues. Here the CDR3 DNA reads TGTGCCAGCAGTTACGAGAGAGGCGGGGAGTGGCAGCCCCAGCATTTT. Amino acids: CASSYERGGEWQPQHF.

The chain employs TRBV10-3 and TRBJ2-3, with D perhaps assigned TRBD1 or TRBD2 (5 bases each). Germline CDR1 ENHRY, CDR2 SYGVKD. The CDR3 is made up of 14 amino acids. Trimming cost V 10 bases and J 1 base, with 15 bases left between them. CDR3 loop: CASTPRGGTDTQYF. The CDR3, as DNA: TGTGCCAGCACCCCTCGAGGGGGCACAGATACGCAGTATTTT.

The table lists this clonotype with a count of one. The CDR3 protein is CSARDRGRAVYEQYF. The CDR3 nucleotides read TGCAGTGCTAGAGATCGCGGGAGGGCCGTATACGAGCAGTACTTC. V is TRBV20-1 and J is TRBJ2-7, with 9 nucleotides matching TRBD2. CDR1 is DFQATT and CDR2 is SNEGSKA in the germline V gene (reference sequence). The V gene end was trimmed by 0 bases and the J gene end by 4 bases; junction bases not matched to a gene: 7. This CDR3 comprises 15 residues.

This chain links TRBV7-9 with TRBJ2-5; possibly TRBD1 for D (7 bases). Trimming left V 6 bases short and J 5 bases short, with 19 bases between. This CDR3 contains 15 residues. Germline lookup yields CDR1 SEHNR and CDR2 FQNEAQ (reference sequence). Here the CDR3 DNA reads TGTGCCAGCAGTGTTGGGACAGCGGCGGGGGAGACCCAGTACTTC. It translates to CASSVGTAAGETQYF. The full variable domain, with the rest looked up from reference TRBV7-9 and TRBJ2-5, is DTGVSQNPRHKITKRGQNVTFRCDPISEHNRLYWYRQTLGQGPEFLTYFQNEAQLEKSRLLSDRFSAERPKGSFSTLEIQRTEQGDSAMYLCASSVGTAAGETQYFGPGTRLLVL.

The chain links TRBV24-1 to TRBJ1-5; maybe TRBD1 (6 bases). CDR1 KGHDR and CDR2 SFDVKD come from the germline V gene. The CDR3 is 14 amino acids. V was trimmed by 5 bases and J by 6 bases, leaving 13 bases between them. This CDR3 reads CATSGRAGAQPQHF. CDR3 in DNA: TGTGCCACCAGTGGCCGGGCAGGGGCTCAGCCCCAGCATTTT.

Details on this clonotype: Relative to the germline gene, one junction end is altered; a read error may explain this. The rearrangement joins TRBV15 to TRBJ2-7; D possibly uses TRBD1 or TRBD2 (5 bases each). The length of the CDR3 is 12 residues. The germline CDR1 and CDR2 sequences are LNHNV and YYDKDF (reference sequence). This chain's CDR3 is CASSSRDEEQYF. In nucleotides, the CDR3 is TGTGCCAGCAGCTCCCGGGACGAGGAGCAGTACTTC.

The count of this clonotype is one. This may stem from a read error, because a much larger clone lies one nucleotide away. The CDR3 spells CASADRFYEQCF. In DNA form, the CDR3 reads TGTGCCAGCGCCGACCGATTTTACGAGCAGTGCTTC. The chain couples TRBV27 to TRBJ2-7, with unresolved D. This CDR3 is built from 12 residues. Germline V gene sequence: CDR1 MNHEY, CDR2 SMNVEV (reference sequence).

The rearrangement links TRBV24-1 to TRBJ2-2, with D tentatively TRBD2 (6 bases). CDR1 is KGHDR and CDR2 is SFDVKD in the germline V gene. The CDR3 runs to 15 residues. V was cut by 1 base and J by 7 bases, with 12 bases left in between. The CDR3 loop is CATSDFGRRGGELFF. In nucleotides, the CDR3 is TGTGCCACCAGTGATTTCGGGAGACGGGGCGGGGAGCTGTTTTTT.

This clonotype was seen ten or more times. The chain links TRBV28 to TRBJ1-6, with D tentatively TRBD1 (5 bases). The CDR3 consists of 13 residues. CDR1 and CDR2 from the germline V gene are MDHEN and SYDVKM. The V and J ends lost 6 bases and 7 bases respectively, with 10 bases between them. The CDR3 DNA follows: TGTGCCAGCAGCAGGGTGGCGAATTCACCCCTCCACTTT. Translation: CASSRVANSPLHF.

With respect to this clonotype: In this CDR3 the conserved last residue, phenylalanine or tryptophan, is missing, so a read error is likely. The chain carries TRBV10-2 and TRBJ1-2, with 8 bases aligning to TRBD1. Unmatched junction bases numbered 4, after V lost 8 bases and J lost 5 bases. The CDR3 consists of 12 residues. CDR1 WSHSY and CDR2 SAAADI come from the germline V gene. The CDR3 protein is CASGQGEYGYTS. CDR3 sequence (DNA): TGCGCCAGCGGACAGGGCGAATATGGCTACACCTCC.

This clonotype has ten or more counts. This chain connects TRBV7-9 to TRBJ1-1, with unresolved D. The CDR3 is made up of 14 amino acids. The V gene lost 5 bases and the J gene lost 1 base, with 11 bases spanning the gap. The germline V gene has CDR1 SEHNR and CDR2 FQNEAQ (reference sequence). This chain's CDR3 is CASSRLSENTEAFF. Written as DNA, the CDR3 is TGTGCCAGCAGCCGTCTATCAGAGAACACTGAAGCTTTCTTT.

By share, this clonotype counts as medium-sized. The chain joins TRBV29-1 to TRBJ1-2; D is possibly TRBD1 (6 bases). Germline values: CDR1 SQVTM, CDR2 ANQGSEA. Trimming stripped 4 bases from V and 4 bases from J, with 13 bases between. This CDR3 has 13 residues. The CDR3: CSVAVGGSYGYTF. CDR3 coding DNA: TGCAGCGTTGCTGTTGGGGGCAGCTATGGCTACACCTTC. Combining the CDR3 with reference TRBV29-1 and TRBJ1-2 gives the whole variable domain SAVISQKPSRDICQRGTSLTIQCQVDSQVTMMFWYRQQPGQSLTLIATANQGSEATYESGFVIDKFPISRPNLTFSTLTVSNMSPEDSSIYLCSVAVGGSYGYTFGSGTRLTVV.

The chain recombines TRBV28 with TRBJ2-3, with D tentatively TRBD1 or TRBD2 (5 bases each). The V and J ends lost 5 bases and 2 bases respectively, with 20 bases between them. CDR3 size: 17 residues. Germline V gene lookup returns CDR1 MDHEN and CDR2 SYDVKM. CDR3 coding DNA: TGTGCCAGCAGTATGACTGTCGGGGCACCACCCACAGATACGCAGTATTTT. Protein sequence: CASSMTVGAPPTDTQYF. Variable domain in full (rest from reference TRBV28 and TRBJ2-3): DVKVTQSSRYLVKRTGEKVFLECVQDMDHENMFWYRQDPGLGLRLIYFSYDVKMKEKGDIPEGYSVSREKKERFSLILESASTNQTSMYLCASSMTVGAPPTDTQYFGPGTRLTVL.

This sequence joins TRBV9 and TRBJ2-5; 10 bases line up with TRBD2. The germline V gene encodes CDR1 SGDLS and CDR2 YYNGEE. Trimming removed 3 bases from V and 3 bases from J; junction bases left unmatched: 2. The CDR3 consists of 14 residues. CDR3 DNA sequence: TGTGCCAGCAGCGCTAGCGGGAGCGAAGAGACCCAGTACTTC. Translation gives CASSASGSEETQYF.

This clonotype has at least ten counts. The gene calls are TRBV20-1 and TRBJ1-1, with TRBD1 matching 7 bases. CDR1 is DFQATT, CDR2 SNEGSKA, per germline (reference sequence). The CDR3 extends over 15 amino acids. The V segment lost 4 bases and the J segment 4 bases; nucleotides outside the gene matches: 12. This CDR3 is CSATHHYRGGTEAFF. The CDR3 nucleotides are TGCAGTGCTACCCATCATTACAGGGGAGGCACTGAAGCTTTCTTT.

This clonotype appeared many times. The chain has TRBV7-9 and TRBJ2-7, with TRBD2 matching over 7 bases. The V segment lost 3 bases and the J segment 4 bases; nucleotides outside the gene matches: 3. The CDR3 consists of 13 residues. Germline V gene lookup returns CDR1 SEHNR and CDR2 FQNEAQ (reference sequence). Here the CDR3 reads CASSLGGGYEQYF. The CDR3 DNA follows: TGTGCCAGCAGCTTGGGGGGGGGTTACGAGCAGTACTTC.

V usage is TRBV20-1 and J usage is TRBJ2-2; TRBD1 matches 8 bases. The germline CDR1 and CDR2 sequences are DFQATT and SNEGSKA (reference sequence). The CDR3 consists of 14 residues. The V segment lost 3 bases and the J segment 4 bases; nucleotides outside the gene matches: 4. In nucleotides, the CDR3 is TGCAGTGCTAGTGGACAGGGCCCCACCGGGGAGCTGTTTTTT. Its translation: CSASGQGPTGELFF.